These 13 T cell receptor beta chains were all obtained from the same sample, sequenced in a study of cytomegalovirus exposure and HLA in healthy donors. TCRdb keeps only in-frame clones here, not all; method: immunoSEQ multiplex PCR. In the table there are around 150,000 clones, approximately 84% of which are singletons. Source material: PBMCs. The origin of the receptors is a man younger than 40 in good health and CMV-seropositive.

This sequence joins TRBV14 and TRBJ2-5; D perhaps matches TRBD1 (6 bases). Germline loops: CDR1 SGHDN, CDR2 FVKESK. The CDR3 spans 15 residues. Trimming took off 0 bases at V and 4 bases at J, with 12 bases between the two ends. This chain's CDR3 is CASSQEFRGPETQYF. The DNA of the CDR3 is TGTGCCAGCAGCCAAGAGTTCAGGGGACCAGAGACCCAGTACTTC.

The rearrangement uses TRBV4-2 and TRBJ2-3; 7 bases align to TRBD2. The CDR3 has 14 amino acids. Trimming cost V 2 bases and J 3 bases; bases outside gene matches: 2. The germline gives CDR1 LGHNA, CDR2 YNFKEQ. DNA of the CDR3: TGTGCCAGCAGCCAACGACTAGCTACAGATACGCAGTATTTT. Residues: CASSQRLATDTQYF.

V and J are TRBV5-1 and TRBJ1-1; no definite D call. Germline lookup yields CDR1 SGHRS and CDR2 YFSETQ. Trimming cost V 0 bases and J 7 bases, with 7 bases left between them. The CDR3 contains 12 residues. CDR3 sequence: CASSLAAGEAFF. For the CDR3, the DNA is TGCGCCAGCAGCTTGGCCGCAGGTGAAGCTTTCTTT.

The J gene is TRBJ2-2, the V gene TRBV5-1, with 10 bases identical to TRBD1. The CDR3 is 15 residues long. Germline V lookup: CDR1 SGHRS, CDR2 YFSETQ. With 4 bases clipped from V and 4 bases from J, the junction kept 4 bases outside the gene matches. The CDR3 region has the DNA TGCGCCAGCAGCGTGGGGACAGGGGTCACCGGGGAGCTGTTTTTT. The encoded protein is CASSVGTGVTGELFF.

This clone was seen a single time. The chain carries TRBV27 and TRBJ1-5, with TRBD1 matching 11 bases. J was trimmed by 10 bases and V by 6 bases; bases with no gene match: 26. The CDR3 sequence is 20 residues long. Germline values: CDR1 MNHEY, CDR2 SMNVEV (reference sequence). In nucleotides, the CDR3 is TGTGCCAGCAGCCGCACTCTCGGGACAGGGGGTTTTGGGGTTACAGTTCCCCAGCATTTT. Translating it yields CASSRTLGTGGFGVTVPQHF.

The V call is TRBV2, the J call TRBJ1-1; D perhaps matches TRBD1 (6 bases). Germline V gives CDR1 SNHLY, CDR2 FYNNEI. V was pared by 6 bases and J by 5 bases, with 16 bases between. This CDR3 has 14 amino acids. The CDR3 here is CASSPRGVRTEAFF. CDR3 DNA: TGTGCCAGCAGCCCCAGGGGCGTGAGGACTGAAGCTTTCTTT.

The gene calls are TRBV7-2 and TRBJ2-1; D is perhaps TRBD2 (6 bases). Trimming stripped 1 base from V and 10 bases from J, with 11 bases between. Germline loops: CDR1 SGHTA, CDR2 FQGNSA. This CDR3 has 13 residues. The CDR3 reads CASSLGLGREQFF. In nucleotides, the CDR3 is TGTGCCAGCAGCTTAGGGCTAGGGAGGGAGCAGTTCTTC.

The V call is TRBV7-2, the J call TRBJ2-5, with TRBD2 matching 11 bases. The CDR3 has 15 residues. Germline V gene data show CDR1 as SGHTA and CDR2 as FQGNSA. V lost 1 base, J lost 12 bases, and 10 bases stayed unmatched. CDR3 protein: CASSLEGTSGHPKYF. CDR3 nucleotide sequence: TGTGCCAGCAGCTTAGAAGGGACTAGCGGCCACCCCAAGTACTTC.

This chain connects TRBV5-5 to TRBJ2-7; 9 bases agree with TRBD1. The CDR3 totals 15 residues. After removal of 2 bases from V and 5 bases from J, the junction contained 8 bases not matched to a gene. Per germline, CDR1 SGHKS and CDR2 YYEKEE (reference sequence). CDR3 DNA sequence: TGTGCCAGCAGCTTAGGGTGGACAGGGGCTGACGAGCAGTACTTC. Protein: CASSLGWTGADEQYF.

V usage is TRBV2 and J usage is TRBJ2-1, with 8 bases aligning to TRBD2. V dropped 3 bases and J dropped 8; count of bases not matched to a gene: 6. The CDR3 has 14 amino acids. Germline values: CDR1 SNHLY, CDR2 FYNNEI. For the CDR3, the DNA is TGTGCCAGCAGTGACGGGGGGGGGCCTTATGAGCAGTTCTTC. It codes for CASSDGGGPYEQFF.

This clone was seen a single time. This rearrangement joins TRBV7-9 to TRBJ2-7; tentative D call: TRBD1 (7 bases). This CDR3 is built from 16 residues. Trimming removed 4 bases at V and 2 bases at J, with 18 bases between. Germline assignment: CDR1 SEHNR and CDR2 FQNEAQ (reference sequence). The CDR3 coding sequence is TGTGCCAGCAGCTCTGTCCAGGGGGGAAGGGCCTACGAGCAGTACTTC. Translating it yields CASSSVQGGRAYEQYF.

The V call is TRBV7-3, the J call TRBJ2-1, with TRBD1 identical over 11 bases. The germline V gene encodes CDR1 SGHTA and CDR2 FQGTGA. With 5 bases clipped from V and 3 bases from J, the junction kept 6 bases outside the gene matches. CDR3 length: 16 residues. The CDR3 bases are TGTGCCAGCAGCCCAGAGGGACAGGGGGTCTACAATGAGCAGTTCTTC. Translating gives CASSPEGQGVYNEQFF. Full variable domain (remainder filled in from reference TRBV7-3 and TRBJ2-1): GAGVSQTPSNKVTEKGKYVELRCDPISGHTALYWYRQSLGQGPEFLIYFQGTGAADDSGLPNDRFFAVRPEGSVSTLKIQRTERGDSAVYLCASSPEGQGVYNEQFFGPGTRLTVL.

J is TRBJ2-7 and V is TRBV4-1; the match to TRBD2 covers 10 bases. Per germline, CDR1 MGHRA and CDR2 YSYEKL. V trimming: 0 bases; J trimming: 6 bases; junction bases outside the gene matches: 5. This CDR3 is built from 15 residues. CDR3 protein: CASSQDSASGSEQYF. In nucleotides, the CDR3 is TGCGCCAGCAGCCAAGATAGTGCTAGCGGGAGCGAGCAGTACTTC.